The clone carrying this T cell receptor (beta chain) has at least ten counts. Losses at the gene ends were 0 bases for V and 7 bases for J; bases not matched to a gene: 7. This CDR3 region has 14 residues. From germline, CDR1 is DFQATT and CDR2 SNEGSKA (reference sequence). Unique molecular identifiers tagged the TCRbeta library. TCRdb re-called the PCR reads with MiXCR, one entry per CDR3 protein. The sample records about 72,000 distinct CDR3 sequences, around 6.6% being singletons. This sample is drawn from a study of T-cell reconstitution after alpha-beta-depleted transplantation in children. This sequence was found in a human donor who donated a stem cell graft to a child with acute lymphoblastic leukemia. The chain is built from TRBV20-1 and TRBJ2-3; 7 bases match TRBD2. The specimen was PBMCs from the stem cell graft donor, collected from the stem cell graft. The CDR3 region has the DNA TGCAGTGCTAGAGAGGCGGCTAGCGGATATACGCAGTATTTT. It translates to CSAREAASGYTQYF.